This is a list of T cell receptor beta chains from one sample in a study of shared clonotypes between healthy human individuals. Using immunoSEQ multiplex PCR, the repertoire was profiled, and TCRdb retains in-frame clones only, with some absent. The table has roughly 1,100,000 clones, around four fifths seen once. The specimen was memory CD4+ T cells sorted from blood. Receptors were obtained from a man aged 18 to 30 in good health. Each CDR3 is given with its conserved first and last residue. A D gene is named only where the DNA matches it firmly. For some rows the clone size is stated as once, few or many, or as a class when expanded; others skip it.

-,TRBJ2-5,TRBV5-6,TRBD1,CASSLGGTAEETQYF,TGTGCCAGCAGCTTGGGGGGGACAGCCGAAGAGACCCAGTACTTC
-,TRBJ2-3,TRBV11-2,TRBD2,CASSDGTSPRGTDTQYF,TGTGCCAGCAGCGACGGGACTAGCCCACGGGGGACAGATACGCAGTATTTT
-,TRBJ2-2,TRBV19,-,CASSIAPGTGELFF,TGTGCCAGTAGTATAGCCCCAGGGACCGGGGAGCTGTTTTTT
-,TRBJ2-1,TRBV10-3,-,CAISDARASYNEQFF,TGTGCCATCAGTGATGCCAGGGCCTCCTACAATGAGCAGTTCTTC
-,TRBJ2-1,TRBV19,TRBD2,CASSIDFLSGLAGGPPYNEQFF,TGTGCCAGTAGTATAGATTTTTTGTCGGGACTAGCGGGGGGGCCCCCCTACAATGAGCAGTTCTTC
many,TRBJ2-1,TRBV4-1,-,CASSQDSRLAGAYNEQFF,TGCGCCAGCAGCCAAGATAGCCGTCTCGCGGGGGCTTACAATGAGCAGTTCTTC
-,TRBJ2-3,TRBV5-8,-,CASSFRAKGSTDTQYF,TGTGCCAGCAGCTTTAGGGCCAAGGGGAGCACAGATACGCAGTATTTT
-,TRBJ2-7,TRBV10-3,TRBD1,CAISESSETGRLF,TGTGCCATCAGTGAGTCGTCGGAGACAGGGCGCCTCTTC
-,TRBJ2-1,TRBV11-3,TRBD1,CASSGQGTEQFF,TGTGCCAGCAGCGGACAGGGAACTGAGCAGTTCTTC
many,TRBJ2-2,TRBV19,TRBD2,CASSGRTSASGELFF,TGTGCCAGTAGTGGAAGGACTAGCGCCTCCGGGGAGCTGTTTTTT
-,TRBJ2-3,TRBV27,TRBD2,CASSLRGAGTADTQYF,TGTGCCAGCAGTTTGAGAGGAGCGGGGACTGCAGATACGCAGTATTTT
many,TRBJ1-5,TRBV4-3,-,CASSRSLWNGEPQHF,TGCGCCAGCAGCCGAAGTTTGTGGAACGGTGAGCCCCAGCATTTT
few,TRBJ1-2,TRBV19,-,CASSPGVANYGYTF,TGTGCCAGTAGTCCAGGGGTAGCTAACTATGGCTACACCTTC